The 26 T cell receptor beta chains below all came from one sample that was sequenced in a study of cytomegalovirus exposure and HLA in healthy donors. The PCR used 60 Vbeta and 13 Jbeta primers. Libraries were prepared by immunoSEQ multiplex PCR; TCRdb keeps only in-frame clonotypes and omits some of them. The table includes 230,000 or so clones, about 93% detected once. The sample comprised PBMCs. These receptors came from a girl aged 2-9 years in good health and CMV-seronegative.

The V call is TRBV7-3, the J call TRBJ2-5, with 12 bases fitting TRBD2. CDR1 is SGHTA and CDR2 is FQGTGA in the germline V gene. The CDR3 covers 16 residues. V dropped 3 bases and J dropped 5; count of bases not matched to a gene: 7. CDR3 bases: TGTGCCAGCAGCTTGTCTAGCGGGGGGGGCCGGGAGACCCAGTACTTC. The encoded protein is CASSLSSGGGRETQYF.

This rearrangement joins TRBV6-1 to TRBJ2-1; 11 bases are a match to TRBD2. The CDR3 is 14 amino acids. Per germline, CDR1 MNHNS and CDR2 SASEGT. The trim removed 6 bases at V and 8 bases at J, leaving 6 bases unmatched. Here the CDR3 DNA reads TGTGCCAGCAGAGTTAGCGGGGGGGCCTATGAGCAGTTCTTC. This translates into CASRVSGGAYEQFF.

The chain has TRBV4-1 and TRBJ1-2; D is unclear. Germline CDR1 and CDR2: MGHRA and YSYEKL. Trimming left V 2 bases short and J 2 bases short, with 3 bases between. This CDR3 region has 12 residues. Here the CDR3 DNA reads TGCGCCAGCAGCCAAACAAACTATGGCTACACCTTC. Protein sequence: CASSQTNYGYTF.

The rearrangement joins TRBV18 to TRBJ1-6; D is perhaps TRBD1 (6 bases). Germline lookup yields CDR1 KGHSH and CDR2 LQKENI. V lost 5 bases and J lost 7, with 6 bases in between. CDR3 size: 12 residues. Here the CDR3 reads CASSGQNSPLHF. The CDR3 DNA sequence: TGTGCCAGCTCAGGACAGAATTCACCCCTCCACTTT.

This chain uses TRBV19 with TRBJ2-1; 9 nucleotides match TRBD2. CDR1 LNHDA and CDR2 SQIVND come from the germline V gene (reference sequence). This CDR3 is 17 amino acids long. The V and J ends lost 3 bases and 2 bases, in that order; junction bases with no gene match: 8. The DNA for the CDR3 is TGTGCCAGTAGTATCGCTAGCGGGGAAGGGCCCTACAATGAGCAGTTCTTC. Translating it yields CASSIASGEGPYNEQFF.

The V and J genes are TRBV10-3 and TRBJ2-5; 10 bases are a match to TRBD1. This CDR3 spans 14 amino acids. Per the germline V gene, CDR1 is ENHRY and CDR2 is SYGVKD. The junction had 2 bases not matched to a gene; V was cut back by 3 bases and J by 4 bases. The CDR3 DNA reads as TGTGCCATCAGTGATGGACAGGGGGTAGAGACCCAGTACTTC. It encodes CAISDGQGVETQYF.

V is TRBV5-6 and J is TRBJ1-3; TRBD1 aligns across 8 bases. There are 15 residues in the CDR3. After removal of 0 bases from V and 4 bases from J, the junction contained 3 bases not matched to a gene. Looked up from germline, CDR1 is SGHDT and CDR2 is YYEEEE. CDR3 bases: TGTGCCAGCAGCTTGGGGACAGGGATAGGAAACACCATATATTTT. It translates to CASSLGTGIGNTIYF.

The chain joins TRBV27 to TRBJ2-2; no definite D call. The CDR3 length is 13 residues. The V gene's germline CDR1 is MNHEY and CDR2 SMNVEV (reference sequence). V lost 3 bases, J lost 14 bases, and 16 bases lay in between. CDR3 loop: CASSLSTPGDLFF. The CDR3 DNA is TGTGCCAGCAGTTTGAGTACCCCAGGTGATCTGTTTTTT.

This clone appeared a single time. The CDR3 protein is CASSQEGVSTNEKLFF. For the CDR3, the DNA is TGTGCCAGCAGTCAGGAAGGCGTTTCAACTAATGAAAAACTGTTTTTT. The genes are TRBV28 and TRBJ1-4; D is undetermined. The CDR3 runs 16 residues. Germline V gene lookup returns CDR1 MDHEN and CDR2 SYDVKM. V was trimmed by 5 bases and J by 0 bases, leaving 13 bases between them.

The chain couples TRBV6-1 to TRBJ2-7; D is possibly TRBD2 (6 bases). Germline CDR1 is MNHNS and CDR2 is SASEGT. The CDR3 consists of 11 residues. Trimming took 6 bases from V and 9 from J, leaving 12 bases between them. As DNA, the CDR3 is TGTGCCAGCAGGGAGGGATCGGTGCAGTACTTC. It translates to CASREGSVQYF.

V and J are TRBV11-2 and TRBJ2-3; perhaps TRBD2 as D (5 bases). Germline assignment: CDR1 SGHAT and CDR2 FQNNGV. Between the trimmed V and J ends, which lost 5 bases and 5 bases, there was a span of 17 bases. CDR3 length: 15 amino acids. The CDR3 region is CASSPDLQTKDTQYF. CDR3 nucleotide sequence: TGTGCCAGCAGCCCGGACTTGCAAACTAAAGATACGCAGTATTTT.

The rearrangement links TRBV27 to TRBJ2-7; a possible D gene is TRBD2 (6 bases). CDR1 and CDR2 from the germline V gene are MNHEY and SMNVEV (reference sequence). Deletions cut 4 bases from V and 0 bases from J, with 19 bases between. This CDR3 comprises 17 residues. For the CDR3, the DNA is TGTGCCAGCAGTTCGAAGATCACCGGGACTGTCTCCTACGAGCAGTACTTC. The encoded protein is CASSSKITGTVSYEQYF.

This chain joins TRBV7-7 and TRBJ2-1, with D tentatively TRBD1 (6 bases). Germline V lookup: CDR1 SSHAT, CDR2 FNYEAQ (reference sequence). V lost 1 base to trimming and J lost 1 base, with 8 bases between them. This CDR3 region has 15 residues. The CDR3 nucleotides read TGTGCCAGCAGCTTAGTGCAGGGGTCCTACAATGAGCAGTTCTTC. Translated, it gives CASSLVQGSYNEQFF. Variable domain in full (rest from reference TRBV7-7 and TRBJ2-1): GAGVSQSPRYKVTKRGQDVTLRCDPISSHATLYWYQQALGQGPEFLTYFNYEAQPDKSGLPSDRFSAERPEGSISTLTIQRTEQRDSAMYRCASSLVQGSYNEQFFGPGTRLTVL.

The chain links TRBV6-1 to TRBJ1-1; D may be TRBD1 (6 bases). Per the germline V gene, CDR1 is MNHNS and CDR2 is SASEGT. V was pared by 7 bases and J by 2 bases, with 14 bases between. The CDR3 consists of 14 residues. CDR3 nucleotide sequence: TGTGCCAGCAATCATTTACAGGGTAACACTGAAGCTTTCTTT. As protein: CASNHLQGNTEAFF.

The genes are TRBV5-4 and TRBJ2-5; 8 bases fit TRBD2. With 0 bases clipped from V and 1 base from J, the junction kept 2 bases outside the gene matches. The CDR3 length is 15 residues. From germline, CDR1 is SGHNT and CDR2 YYREEE (reference sequence). CDR3 nucleotides: TGTGCCAGCAGCTTGGGAACTAGCGGCCAAGAGACCCAGTACTTC. It codes for CASSLGTSGQETQYF.

The chain combines TRBV5-8 with TRBJ2-5, with 14 bases that match TRBD2. This CDR3 spans 17 amino acids. V shed 3 bases and J 5 bases; nucleotides not matched to a gene: 9. Germline V gives CDR1 SGHTS, CDR2 YDEGEE. For the CDR3, the DNA is TGTGCCAGCAGCTCTTCCGGACTAGCGGGGGGTAGGGAGACCCAGTACTTC. Translation gives CASSSSGLAGGRETQYF. Together with reference TRBV5-8 and TRBJ2-5, the CDR3 gives the full variable domain: EAGVTQSPTHLIKTRGQQATLRCSPISGHTSVYWYQQALGLGLQFLLWYDEGEERNRGNFPPRFSGRQFPNYSSELNVNALELEDSALYLCASSSSGLAGGRETQYFGPGTRLLVL.

The V and J genes are TRBV5-1 and TRBJ2-5, with 7 bases aligning to TRBD1. Matching the DNA end better, TRBJ2-7 makes the J call doubtful. The CDR3 is 13 residues long. The V gene's germline CDR1 is SGHRS and CDR2 YFSETQ. The CDR3 DNA follows: TGCGCCAGCAGCTTCGCAGGGGGCTACGAGCAGTACTTC. It yields the protein CASSFAGGYEQYF.

This clone was seen a single time. The V and J genes are TRBV7-9 and TRBJ2-1; 8 bases map to TRBD2. The CDR3 totals 14 residues. Germline V gives CDR1 SEHNR, CDR2 FQNEAQ (reference sequence). The J segment lost 6 bases and the V segment lost 1 base, leaving 2 bases of the junction unmatched. The CDR3 DNA follows: TGTGCCAGCAGCTTAGGGACTAGCATCAATGAGCAGTTCTTC. Residues: CASSLGTSINEQFF. Full variable domain (outside the CDR3, taken from reference TRBV7-9 and TRBJ2-1): DTGVSQNPRHKITKRGQNVTFRCDPISEHNRLYWYRQTLGQGPEFLTYFQNEAQLEKSRLLSDRFSAERPKGSFSTLEIQRTEQGDSAMYLCASSLGTSINEQFFGPGTRLTVL.

This rearrangement joins TRBV5-5 to TRBJ1-5; D is uncertain. Germline V CDR1 and CDR2: SGHKS, YYEKEE (reference sequence). The germline V and J ends were trimmed by 4 bases and 1 base, with 6 bases remaining between them. CDR3 length: 13 residues. The CDR3 spells CASSPLSNQPQHF. The CDR3 bases are TGTGCCAGCAGCCCTCTGAGCAATCAGCCCCAGCATTTT.

This clone was seen just once. V and J are TRBV15 and TRBJ2-1; possible D gene TRBD1, 6 bases. The CDR3 has 16 residues. V lost 0 bases and J 6 bases, leaving 15 bases between the germline ends. Germline V gene sequence: CDR1 LNHNV, CDR2 YYDKDF (reference sequence). The CDR3: CATSRDQGSGINEQFF. The CDR3 DNA sequence: TGTGCCACCAGCAGAGATCAGGGGTCGGGGATCAATGAGCAGTTCTTC.

V usage is TRBV19 and J usage is TRBJ2-5, with 13 bases lining up with TRBD2. Looked up from germline, CDR1 is LNHDA and CDR2 is SQIVND (reference sequence). CDR3 length equals 15 residues. J gave up 1 base and V 5 bases, and 1 base lay outside the gene matches. CDR3 protein: CASSGLAGAQETQYF. CDR3 DNA sequence: TGTGCCAGTAGTGGACTAGCGGGGGCCCAAGAGACCCAGTACTTC.

The CDR3 is CATSGQGPSGEQYF. The CDR3 region has the DNA TGTGCCACATCGGGACAGGGGCCCTCGGGCGAGCAGTACTTC. This chain links TRBV2 with TRBJ2-7; 10 bases line up with TRBD1. CDR3 length equals 14 residues. Losses at the gene ends were 10 bases for V and 6 bases for J; bases not matched to a gene: 12. CDR1 and CDR2 (germline): SNHLY, FYNNEI.

The chain combines TRBV5-1 with TRBJ1-1; 8 bases are a match to TRBD1. Germline CDR1 and CDR2: SGHRS and YFSETQ. Trimming took 2 bases from V and 11 from J; bases not matched to a gene: 8. The CDR3 is 13 residues long. The CDR3 DNA reads TGCGCCAGCAGCTTAAAGGACAGGGTGCGGGCTTTCTTT. Translated: CASSLKDRVRAFF.

This clone was detected only once. The chain uses TRBV18 and TRBJ1-1; a weak D match, TRBD1 (6 bases). Germline V gives CDR1 KGHSH, CDR2 LQKENI. The CDR3 runs to 14 residues. The ends were cut back, 3 bases at V and 4 bases at J, with 12 bases in the middle. This CDR3 is CASSPSRGSTEAFF. CDR3 in DNA: TGTGCCAGCTCACCTTCCAGGGGCAGCACTGAAGCTTTCTTT.

The chain links TRBV11-2 to TRBJ2-5, with 9 nucleotides matching TRBD2. Trimming at V came to 3 bases and at J to 0 bases, leaving 5 bases not matched to a gene. The CDR3 totals 16 residues. Germline assignment: CDR1 SGHAT and CDR2 FQNNGV. CDR3 amino acids: CASSFQTSGNQETQYF. In nucleotides, the CDR3 is TGTGCCAGCAGCTTTCAGACTAGCGGAAACCAAGAGACCCAGTACTTC.

The chain recombines TRBV14 with TRBJ1-1, with D possibly being TRBD1 (5 bases). Germline CDR1 SGHDN, CDR2 FVKESK. The CDR3 runs to 15 residues. Between the trimmed V and J ends, which lost 2 bases and 3 bases, there was a span of 13 bases. The CDR3 DNA follows: TGTGCCAGCAGCCAAATCGGGGGTGTACACACTGAAGCTTTCTTT. Translation: CASSQIGGVHTEAFF.